These T cell receptor beta chains were read from a single sample in a study of CD8 T cells in Susac syndrome. TCRdb re-analysed the immunoSEQ multiplex PCR reads in MiXCR, keeping a single row per CDR3 protein. The sample holds roughly 130,000 distinct CDR3 sequences, 94% seen once. The specimen sequenced was CD4+ T cells from PBMCs. The receptors originated from a human donor with multiple sclerosis. Each CDR3 is given with its conserved first and last residue. The order of the fields is CDR3 protein, CDR3 DNA, clone size, V gene, D gene, J gene. The D gene is left open where the match is weak. Clone size is stated in some rows and not others, as once, few, many or a class when expanded.

CDR3 protein: CASSQGDSYNTEAFF
CDR3 DNA: TGTGCCAGCAGCCAAGGAGACAGTTATAACACTGAAGCTTTCTTT
clone size: -
V gene: TRBV3-1
D gene: -
J gene: TRBJ1-1

CDR3 protein: CASTRGALYYEQYF
CDR3 DNA: TGTGCCAGCACCCGAGGGGCTCTCTACTACGAGCAGTACTTC
clone size: -
V gene: TRBV6-2/TRBV6-3
D gene: -
J gene: TRBJ2-7

CDR3 protein: CASSLEGGQGYGYTF
CDR3 DNA: TGCGCCAGCAGCTTGGAGGGAGGGCAAGGCTATGGCTACACCTTC
clone size: -
V gene: TRBV5-1
D gene: -
J gene: TRBJ1-2

CDR3 protein: CASSFDRGVDGTQYF
CDR3 DNA: TGTGCCAGCAGCTTCGACAGGGGTGTCGACGGGACCCAGTACTTC
clone size: -
V gene: TRBV11-1
D gene: TRBD1
J gene: TRBJ2-5

CDR3 protein: CASSLAGPSSYEQYF
CDR3 DNA: TGTGCCAGCAGTTTAGCGGGCCCGAGCTCCTACGAGCAGTACTTC
clone size: -
V gene: TRBV12-3/TRBV12-4
D gene: -
J gene: TRBJ2-7

CDR3 protein: CASSLVGAVFSNYGYTF
CDR3 DNA: TGCGCCAGCAGCTTGGTCGGGGCAGTTTTTTCTAACTATGGCTACACCTTC
clone size: -
V gene: TRBV5-1
D gene: -
J gene: TRBJ1-2

CDR3 protein: CASSVAHPDTQYF
CDR3 DNA: TGTGCCAGCAGCGTAGCTCACCCAGATACGCAGTATTTT
clone size: -
V gene: TRBV9
D gene: -
J gene: TRBJ2-3

CDR3 protein: CSARDVEGTAFF
CDR3 DNA: TGCAGTGCTAGAGATGTGGAGGGGACGGCTTTCTTT
clone size: -
V gene: TRBV20-1
D gene: -
J gene: TRBJ1-1

CDR3 protein: CASSGFQETQYF
CDR3 DNA: TGTGCCAGCAGTGGCTTCCAAGAGACCCAGTACTTC
clone size: few
V gene: TRBV28
D gene: -
J gene: TRBJ2-5

CDR3 protein: CAWSVLAEAFF
CDR3 DNA: TGTGCCTGGAGTGTATTAGCTGAAGCTTTCTTT
clone size: -
V gene: TRBV30
D gene: -
J gene: TRBJ1-1

CDR3 protein: CSVRQSFTYQETQYF
CDR3 DNA: TGCAGCGTTCGACAGAGTTTTACCTACCAAGAGACCCAGTACTTC
clone size: once
V gene: TRBV29-1
D gene: -
J gene: TRBJ2-5

CDR3 protein: CASSPPGTPRGYTF
CDR3 DNA: TGTGCCAGCAGTCCCCCGGGGACCCCCCGGGGCTACACCTTC
clone size: -
V gene: TRBV25-1
D gene: -
J gene: TRBJ1-2

CDR3 protein: CAISEGNDSNQPQHF
CDR3 DNA: TGTGCCATCAGTGAGGGCAATGATAGCAATCAGCCCCAGCATTTT
clone size: -
V gene: TRBV10-3
D gene: -
J gene: TRBJ1-5

CDR3 protein: CASSRPGGGQGNTIYF
CDR3 DNA: TGTGCCAGCAGCCGGCCTGGCGGGGGGCAAGGAAACACCATATATTTT
clone size: -
V gene: TRBV4-2
D gene: -
J gene: TRBJ1-3

CDR3 protein: CASSLMGASGKNIQYF
CDR3 DNA: TGTGCCAGCAGCTTAATGGGGGCCTCCGGCAAAAACATTCAGTACTTC
clone size: -
V gene: TRBV7-2
D gene: -
J gene: TRBJ2-4

CDR3 protein: CASSQAVTATNEKLFF
CDR3 DNA: TGCGCCAGCAGCCAAGCCGTGACAGCAACTAATGAAAAACTGTTTTTT
clone size: -
V gene: TRBV4-3
D gene: -
J gene: TRBJ1-4

CDR3 protein: CASSPGGTGITGELFF
CDR3 DNA: TGTGCCAGCAGTCCCGGGGGGACAGGGATCACCGGGGAGCTGTTTTTT
clone size: -
V gene: TRBV12-3/TRBV12-4
D gene: TRBD1
J gene: TRBJ2-2

CDR3 protein: CSVEYPGGFMGTGELFF
CDR3 DNA: TGCAGCGTTGAGTACCCGGGGGGGTTCATGGGCACCGGGGAGCTGTTTTTT
clone size: -
V gene: TRBV29-1
D gene: TRBD2
J gene: TRBJ2-2

CDR3 protein: CASSLEGHTGELFF
CDR3 DNA: TGTGCCAGCAGCTTGGAAGGGCACACCGGGGAGCTGTTTTTT
clone size: -
V gene: TRBV7-9
D gene: -
J gene: TRBJ2-2

CDR3 protein: CASSPRALGTSEQYF
CDR3 DNA: TGTGCCAGCAGCCCCCGGGCCCTAGGGACCTCCGAGCAGTACTTC
clone size: once
V gene: TRBV7-2
D gene: -
J gene: TRBJ2-7

CDR3 protein: CASRRDARSTNEKLFF
CDR3 DNA: TGCGCCAGCAGAAGGGATGCGCGGTCAACTAATGAAAAACTGTTTTTT
clone size: -
V gene: TRBV4-3
D gene: -
J gene: TRBJ1-4

CDR3 protein: CSATQGGNEQFF
CDR3 DNA: TGCAGTGCAACACAGGGGGGCAATGAGCAGTTCTTC
clone size: -
V gene: TRBV20-1
D gene: TRBD1
J gene: TRBJ2-1